This TCR beta chain was observed in a study of cytomegalovirus exposure and HLA in healthy donors. On the study more broadly: An analysis done earlier identified 95 million to 140 million unique TCR beta sequences from about 180 million T cells. Whole-study findings and limits: Indistinguishable V segments, including TRBV6-2 and TRBV6-3, were excluded. Common viral pathogens (according to a later analysis) appeared linked to several of the most significant clusters.

V was pared by 3 bases and J by 0 bases, with 6 bases between. The V gene's germline CDR1 is SGHAT and CDR2 FQNNGV. The CDR3 consists of 13 residues. Primers for the PCR totalled 60 Vbeta and 13 Jbeta. Method: immunoSEQ multiplex PCR; TCRdb's copy keeps in-frame clones and lacks some. This table holds under 110,000 clones, 71% found once. Points on this clone: Its antigen is not known.

Sequencing was performed on PBMCs. V usage is TRBV11-2 and J usage is TRBJ2-7; D gene uncertain. This TCR derives from a female donor in good health and CMV-seronegative. CDR3 sequence reads: CASSLSSSYEQYF. The CDR3 DNA reads as TGTGCCAGCAGCTTGAGTAGCTCCTACGAGCAGTACTTC. The whole variable domain, filled in from reference TRBV11-2 and TRBJ2-7, reads EAGVAQSPRYKIIEKRQSVAFWCNPISGHATLYWYQQILGQGPKLLIQFQNNGVVDDSQLPKDRFSAERLKGVDSTLKIQPAKLEDSAVYLCASSLSSSYEQYFGPGTRLTVT.